A selection of T cell receptor beta chains follows, all from one sample in a study of persistence of HIV-infected CD4 T cells. Profiled with immunoSEQ multiplex PCR; TCRdb holds only in-frame clones, not every one. The sample has about 40,000 clones, about four fifths seen once. Their cognate antigens are unknown. Sequencing was performed on CD4+ T cells sorted from PBMCs after 18-hour stimulation, taken from a patient who received antiretroviral therapy. The receptors originated from an adult man with HIV who was CMV-seropositive. Each CDR3 is given with its conserved first and last residue. Each record gives: J gene, clone size, V gene, D gene, CDR3 length, CDR3 DNA, CDR3 protein. D genes are given only for firm matches. Expanded clones are given a class, and other clones once, few, many or no size at all.

TRBJ2-2,once,TRBV10-1,-,14,TGCGCCAGCAGTCGGTGGGGACGGACCGGGGAGCTGTTTTTT,CASSRWGRTGELFF
TRBJ1-1,-,TRBV10-2,TRBD1,16,TGCGCCAGCAGTGAGTCGTTGGGGACAGGGGTTTCTGAAGCTTTCTTT,CASSESLGTGVSEAFF
TRBJ2-7,-,TRBV25-1,TRBD1,15,TGTGCCAGCAGTGATGCCAGGGGGTGGCTCTACGAGCAGTACTTC,CASSDARGWLYEQYF
TRBJ1-4,few,TRBV6-5,-,14,TGTGCCAGCAGGACAGGAGTATTTGGGGAAAAACTGTTTTTT,CASRTGVFGEKLFF
TRBJ2-7,-,TRBV10-2,-,13,TGCGCCAGCAGTCTCGACAGAGCCTACGAGCAGTACTTC,CASSLDRAYEQYF
TRBJ1-5,-,TRBV6-5,-,16,TGTGCCAGCAGTTCCCAACCGGACGGTAGTAGGCAGCCCCAGCATTTT,CASSSQPDGSRQPQHF
TRBJ1-5,-,TRBV30,-,13,TGTGCCTGGAGCCGGGTTTCTGGGCAGCCCCAGCATTTT,CAWSRVSGQPQHF
TRBJ1-1,-,TRBV30,-,12,TGTGCCTGGAGAATCCGCGTGACTGAAGCTTTCTTT,CAWRIRVTEAFF
TRBJ2-5,-,TRBV30,-,15,TGTGCCTGGAGTCCCGGGCCGAAGGGGTATGAGACCCAGTACTTC,CAWSPGPKGYETQYF
TRBJ1-2,-,TRBV5-8,-,16,TGTGCCAGCAGCCCGGGGGGAATGGGCTTTGGTTATGGCTACACCTTC,CASSPGGMGFGYGYTF
TRBJ1-4,-,TRBV15,-,15,TGTGCCACCAGCAGAGATCAGGGTTCTAATGAAAAACTGTTTTTT,CATSRDQGSNEKLFF
TRBJ1-2,-,TRBV9,-,15,TGTGCCAGCAGCTTCAGAGGGGGGGGAGGCTATGGCTACACCTTC,CASSFRGGGGYGYTF
TRBJ1-2,-,TRBV6-5,TRBD1,15,TGTGCCAGCCGGGATCGGGACAGCCTAAACTATGGCTACACCTTC,CASRDRDSLNYGYTF
TRBJ2-3,-,TRBV9,-,13,TGTGCCAGCAGCGAATCTAGCACAGATACGCAGTATTTT,CASSESSTDTQYF
TRBJ2-7,-,TRBV30,-,11,TGTGCCTGGAGTGTACGGAACGAGCAGTACTTC,CAWSVRNEQYF
TRBJ2-2,-,TRBV5-1,-,13,TGCGCCAGCAGCCTGGAACACCTCTCGGAGCTGTTTTTT,CASSLEHLSELFF
TRBJ2-5,-,TRBV24-1,-,14,TGTGCCACCAGTGATCGGGACCCTTGGGGGACCCAGTACTTC,CATSDRDPWGTQYF
TRBJ1-5,-,TRBV12-3/TRBV12-4,-,12,TGTGCCAGCAGTTTAGGGGGGCAGCCCCAGCATTTT,CASSLGGQPQHF
TRBJ2-7,-,TRBV19,-,13,TGTGCCAGTAGTATGGAGGGGGGCTCCGAGCAGTACTTC,CASSMEGGSEQYF
TRBJ2-5,-,TRBV7-2,TRBD1,14,TGTGCCAGCAGCTTGGAGGACAGGGGGGAGACCCAGTACTTC,CASSLEDRGETQYF
TRBJ2-7,once,TRBV9,TRBD2,17,TGTGCCAGCAGCGTAGCCTTTACTGCTAGCGGGAGCCACGAGCAGTACTTC,CASSVAFTASGSHEQYF
TRBJ2-7,-,TRBV6-5,TRBD1,14,TGTGCCGCCTCCGCCGGGACAGACTCCTACGAGCAGTACTTC,CAASAGTDSYEQYF
TRBJ2-3,-,TRBV7-2,-,14,TGTGCCAGCAGTCCCCAGGGGTTCACAGATACGCAGTATTTT,CASSPQGFTDTQYF
TRBJ2-6,-,TRBV5-6,-,16,TGTGCCAGCAGCTTCGGGTATTACTCTGGGGCCAACGTCCTGACTTTC,CASSFGYYSGANVLTF
TRBJ2-7,few,TRBV6-1,-,13,TGTGCCAGCAGTTCCCCGAACACCTACGAGCAGTACTTC,CASSSPNTYEQYF
TRBJ1-5,-,TRBV3-1/TRBV3-2,-,15,TGTGCCAGCAGCCGAGACTCCAGGGTCGAGCAGCCCCAGCATTTT,CASSRDSRVEQPQHF
TRBJ2-7,-,TRBV20-1,-,11,TGCAGTGCTAGGGCACTGCGCGAGCAGTACTTC,CSARALREQYF
TRBJ2-3,-,TRBV20-1,-,15,TGCAGTGCTAGTGATGGCGGGCCCGACACAGATACGCAGTATTTT,CSASDGGPDTDTQYF
TRBJ1-1,-,TRBV3-1/TRBV3-2,-,13,TGTGCCAGCAGCCAAGGACAGGTTAAAGGAGCTTTCTTT,CASSQGQVKGAFF
TRBJ2-4,-,TRBV18,-,14,TGTGCCAGCTCACCAGGGGTAGCCAAAAACATTCAGTACTTC,CASSPGVAKNIQYF
TRBJ2-7,-,TRBV7-9,TRBD1,15,TGTGCCAGCAGCGGACCGGGACAGGGGACCCTCGAGCAGTACTTC,CASSGPGQGTLEQYF
TRBJ1-1,-,TRBV5-1,-,11,TGCGCCAGCAGCTCGACCCAGGAAGCTTTCTTT,CASSSTQEAFF
TRBJ1-6,-,TRBV4-1,-,17,TGCGCCAGCAGCCTCCTCCCGGCCGGGGACTTGCGTTCACCCCTCCACTTT,CASSLLPAGDLRSPLHF
TRBJ1-1,-,TRBV10-3,TRBD1,16,TGTGCCATCAGTGAAGCAAAAGGACAGGGCAAACCCGAAGCTTTCTTT,CAISEAKGQGKPEAFF
TRBJ1-3,-,TRBV10-3,TRBD1,13,TGTGCCATCAGGGGACAGGGTTCGGACACCATATATTTT,CAIRGQGSDTIYF
TRBJ1-2,-,TRBV29-1,-,13,TGCAGCGTTGATTGGGCCCCCCCCGGAGGCTACACCTTC,CSVDWAPPGGYTF
TRBJ2-3,medium-sized,TRBV24-1,TRBD1,14,TGTGCCACCAGTGATCCCGGGACAGTAGATACGCAGTATTTT,CATSDPGTVDTQYF
TRBJ2-1,-,TRBV7-6,TRBD2,15,TGTGCCAGCAGCTTAGGGCTAGCGGGGGGCAATGAGCAGTTCTTC,CASSLGLAGGNEQFF
TRBJ1-4,-,TRBV6-1,TRBD1,11,TGTGCCAGCAGTGAGGGACAGGGGACTCATTTT,CASSEGQGTHF
TRBJ1-1,-,TRBV27,-,13,TGTGCCAGCAGTTTAGGAGGTGTCACTGAAGCTTTCTTT,CASSLGGVTEAFF